This T cell receptor (beta chain) was observed in a study of OX40 agonist ivuxolimab in advanced cancers. As for this clone: The antigen is unknown.

V dropped 6 bases and J dropped 8 bases, with 16 bases sitting between them. Germline CDR1 MNHNY, CDR2 SVGAGI (reference sequence). The CDR3 totals 14 residues. Sequenced by immunoSEQ multiplex PCR; TCRdb stores in-frame clones only, minus some. This sample has fewer than 80,000 clones, with more than 75% found just once. Study observations and caveats: Circulating CD4+ and CD8+ T cells showed clonal expansion by week 6 at 0.1 to 3.0 mg/kg. On average, CD8+ T cells showed a greater number of expanded clones than CD4+.

The starting material was CD4+ or CD8+ T cells sorted from blood, obtained in a trial of the OX40 agonist ivuxolimab. This clonotype was sampled from an adult with an advanced solid tumor such as melanoma, head and neck, liver or kidney cancer. The chain uses TRBV6-6 and TRBJ1-4, with a weak D call TRBD1 (6 bases). DNA of the CDR3: TGTGCCAGCAGCCGGGGGCCGTCGGGCGAAAAACTGTTTTTT. Translating gives CASSRGPSGEKLFF.